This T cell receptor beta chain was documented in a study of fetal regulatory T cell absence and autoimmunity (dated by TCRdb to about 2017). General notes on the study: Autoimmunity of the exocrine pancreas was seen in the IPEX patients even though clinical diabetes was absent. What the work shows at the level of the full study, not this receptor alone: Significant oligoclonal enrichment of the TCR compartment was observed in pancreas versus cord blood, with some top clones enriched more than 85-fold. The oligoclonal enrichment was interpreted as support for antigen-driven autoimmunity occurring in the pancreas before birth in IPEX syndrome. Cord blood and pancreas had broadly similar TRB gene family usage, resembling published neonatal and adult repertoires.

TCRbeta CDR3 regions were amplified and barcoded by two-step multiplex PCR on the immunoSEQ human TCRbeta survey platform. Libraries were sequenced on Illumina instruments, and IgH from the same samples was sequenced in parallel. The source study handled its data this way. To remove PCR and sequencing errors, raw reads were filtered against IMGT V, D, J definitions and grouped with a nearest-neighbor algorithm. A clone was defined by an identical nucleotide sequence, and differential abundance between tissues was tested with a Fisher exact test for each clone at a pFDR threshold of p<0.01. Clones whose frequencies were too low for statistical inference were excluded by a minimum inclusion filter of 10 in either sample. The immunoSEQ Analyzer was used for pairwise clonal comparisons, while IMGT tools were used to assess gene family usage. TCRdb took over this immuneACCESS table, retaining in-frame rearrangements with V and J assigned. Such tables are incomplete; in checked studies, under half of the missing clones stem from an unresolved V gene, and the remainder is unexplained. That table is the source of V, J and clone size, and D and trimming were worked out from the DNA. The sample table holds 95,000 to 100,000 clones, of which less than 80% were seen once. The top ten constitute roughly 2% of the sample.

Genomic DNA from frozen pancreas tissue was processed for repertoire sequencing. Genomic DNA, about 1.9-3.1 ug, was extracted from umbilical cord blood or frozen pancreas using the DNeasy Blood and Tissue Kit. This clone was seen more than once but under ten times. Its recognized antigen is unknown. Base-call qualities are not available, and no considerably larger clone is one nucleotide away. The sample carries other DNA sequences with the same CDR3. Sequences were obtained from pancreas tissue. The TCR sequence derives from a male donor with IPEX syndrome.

The CDR3 has the sequence CASSLQGYSNQPQHF. The nucleotide sequence reads TGTGCCAGCAGCCTACAAGGTTATAGCAATCAGCCCCAGCATTTT. The chain couples TRBV5-6 to TRBJ1-5; no D gene is confidently identified. V lost 4 bases and J lost 0 bases; the stretch between them is 11 bases long. The CDR3 runs 15 residues from the cysteine to the phenylalanine. Only the CDR3 region is kept as DNA, spanning 45 bases read in frame from base 1. The germline V gene supplies CDR1 SGHDT and CDR2 YYEEEE.